A selection of T cell receptor beta chains follows, all from one sample in a study of T cells in Graves' hyperthyroidism and ophthalmopathy. TCRdb redid the calling of the multiplex PCR reads with MiXCR, one entry per CDR3 protein. In the table there are more than 350,000 distinct CDR3 sequences, under 15% of which are singletons. The sample consisted of blood. These receptors were collected from a woman aged 25 to 39 with Graves' hyperthyroidism. CDR3s include the opening cysteine and the closing phenylalanine or tryptophan. D genes are given only for firm matches. Clone size is shown for a subset of rows, as once, few, many or a class of expanded clone.

v_gene	d_gene	abundance	j_gene	CDR3nt	CDR3aa
TRBV18	TRBD1	-	TRBJ1-2	TGTGCCAGCTCACCAAGGGACAGCTCCTATGGCTACACCTTC	CASSPRDSSYGYTF
TRBV9	-	few	TRBJ1-1	TGTGCCAGCAGCGTAGAAGGCGGCAGGGGTCTTGTCTCTGAAGCTTTCTTT	CASSVEGGRGLVSEAFF
TRBV27	-	few	TRBJ2-1	TGTGCCAGCAAGCGGTTCAACATCTACAATGAGCAGTTCTTC	CASKRFNIYNEQFF
TRBV5-1	-	-	TRBJ1-1	TGCGCCAGCACCCTGGAGGTGGGGGCTGGCACTGAAGCTTTCTTT	CASTLEVGAGTEAFF
TRBV9	-	-	TRBJ1-1	TGTGCCAGCACCCCTTCCGCTCAGATAATGAACACTGAAGCTTTCTTT	CASTPSAQIMNTEAFF
TRBV2	-	many	TRBJ1-5	TGTGCCAGCAGTGTACGGAAGAATCAGCCCCAGCATTTT	CASSVRKNQPQHF
TRBV7-9	-	-	TRBJ2-1	TGTGCCAGCAGCCCGATGGGTGTGGGTTACAATGAGCAGTTCTTC	CASSPMGVGYNEQFF
TRBV18	-	-	TRBJ2-2	TGTGCCAGCTCACCAAGGTTCAACACCGGGGAGCTGTTTTTT	CASSPRFNTGELFF
TRBV24-1	TRBD1	few	TRBJ2-7	TGTGCCACCAGTGATCGACAGGGGCGGGAGCAGTACTTC	CATSDRQGREQYF
TRBV20-1	TRBD2	-	TRBJ2-7	TGCAGTGCTTCAAGCGGGAGTTCCCACGAGCAGTACTTC	CSASSGSSHEQYF
TRBV6-1	TRBD2	-	TRBJ2-5	TGTGCCAGCAGCCGTCCGGGTAGCGGGTTGACCCAGTACTTC	CASSRPGSGLTQYF
TRBV5-1	TRBD1	-	TRBJ2-7	TGCGCCAGCAGCTTGCTGACAGGGGGCAACTACGAGCAGTACTTC	CASSLLTGGNYEQYF
TRBV3-1	-	many	TRBJ1-1	TGTGCCAGCAGCCAAGTGGCTAACACTGAAGCTTTCTTT	CASSQVANTEAFF
TRBV10-3	TRBD1	-	TRBJ1-2	TGTGCCATCACCGGGACAGGGGGACTGGATGGCTACACCTTC	CAITGTGGLDGYTF
TRBV24-1	-	many	TRBJ1-2	TGTGCCACCAGTGATCAAGGGACGAACTATGGCTACACCTTC	CATSDQGTNYGYTF
TRBV19	TRBD1	-	TRBJ1-5	TGTGCCAGTACCCCACAGGGGAATCAGCCCCAGCATTTT	CASTPQGNQPQHF
TRBV2	-	many	TRBJ2-3	TGTGCCAGCACCGCCTTAGATACGCAGTATTTT	CASTALDTQYF
TRBV5-6	TRBD2	many	TRBJ2-1	TGTGCCAGCCTCGGAGGGGTAACTAGCGGCTACAATGAGCAGTTCTTC	CASLGGVTSGYNEQFF
TRBV2	TRBD1	-	TRBJ2-7	TGTGCCAGCAACCGGGACAGGGGGATGTACGAGCAGTACTTC	CASNRDRGMYEQYF
TRBV3-1	-	few	TRBJ1-5	TGTGCCAGCAGCCCACAGATTCAGAATCAGCCCCAGCATTTT	CASSPQIQNQPQHF
TRBV3-1	-	many	TRBJ2-1	TGTGCCAGCAGCCAAGGACAGTACGAGCAGTTCTTC	CASSQGQYEQFF
TRBV19	-	-	TRBJ1-3	TGTGCCAGTAGTACTTCTGGAAACACCATATATTTT	CASSTSGNTIYF
TRBV19	TRBD1	few	TRBJ1-1	TGTGCCAGCCAGACAGGGGCCACTGAAGCTTTCTTT	CASQTGATEAFF
TRBV20-1	TRBD2	-	TRBJ2-1	TGCAGTGCTCTTCGACTAGCGGGAGGGAAGGGCTCCTACAATGAGCAGTTCTTC	CSALRLAGGKGSYNEQFF
TRBV6-5	-	-	TRBJ2-1	TGTGCCAGCAGTTACGTAGCCATCAATGAGCAGTTCTTC	CASSYVAINEQFF
TRBV11-2	TRBD1	-	TRBJ2-5	TGTGCCAGCAGCCGCCAGGGGACAGGGTCCCAGTACTTC	CASSRQGTGSQYF
TRBV4-1	-	few	TRBJ2-2	TGCGCCAGCAGCCAAGGCGGGGGCAGGGGGTCGAACACCGGGGAGCTGTTTTTT	CASSQGGGRGSNTGELFF
TRBV12-3/TRBV12-4	-	many	TRBJ1-5	TGTGCCAGCAGTTTTGGGGGGACTAGCAATCAGCCCCAGCATTTT	CASSFGGTSNQPQHF
TRBV4-1	-	many	TRBJ2-2	TGCGCCAGCAGCCAAACAGGGTTCACCGGGGAGCTGTTTTTT	CASSQTGFTGELFF
TRBV10-3	TRBD2	many	TRBJ2-7	TGTGCCATCAGCGACCCCCACGGCGGGGGACATCGGACTAGCGGGGGCTACGAGCAGTACTTC	CAISDPHGGGHRTSGGYEQYF
TRBV9	-	few	TRBJ2-3	TGTGCCAGCAGCGACCAGGGTACGCAGTATTTT	CASSDQGTQYF
TRBV15	-	-	TRBJ2-3	TGTGCCACCAGCCTATCTCCGGGTCTCGATACGCAGTATTTT	CATSLSPGLDTQYF
TRBV10-1	-	-	TRBJ1-2	TGCGCCAGCAGGCCAGGACAGTCCTTCTATGGCTACACCTTC	CASRPGQSFYGYTF
TRBV6-5	-	few	TRBJ2-5	TGTGCCAGCAGTTACTCATATAGAAAAGAGACCCAGTACTTC	CASSYSYRKETQYF
TRBV12-3/TRBV12-4	-	many	TRBJ2-1	TGTGCCAGCAGCCGACTATGGGAGCAGTTCTTC	CASSRLWEQFF
TRBV12-3/TRBV12-4	TRBD1	many	TRBJ1-2	TGTGCCAGCAGTACCCGTGACAGGGGGCCGTTGTATGGCTACACCTTC	CASSTRDRGPLYGYTF
TRBV7-9	TRBD2	few	TRBJ2-1	TGTGCCAGCAGCCCGGGACTAGCGGAAATCAATGAGCAGTTCTTC	CASSPGLAEINEQFF
TRBV12-3/TRBV12-4	-	many	TRBJ2-7	TGTGCCAGCAGTTTAGAAGACGGCTCCTACGAGCAGTACTTC	CASSLEDGSYEQYF
TRBV4-2	TRBD1	-	TRBJ1-3	TGTGCCAGCAGCCAAGAAGGGACAGGGGGTTCTGGAAACACCATATATTTT	CASSQEGTGGSGNTIYF
TRBV4-1	-	-	TRBJ1-5	TGCGCCAGCAGCCAAGGGGAAGGACAGCCCCAGCATTTT	CASSQGEGQPQHF
TRBV2	TRBD1	few	TRBJ2-7	TGTGCCACCAAACGGACAGGGAACACTTACGAGCAGTGCTTC	CATKRTGNTYEQCF
TRBV20-1	TRBD1	few	TRBJ1-5	TGCAGTGCTAGTAGTGACAGGGGCGGACAGCCCCAGCATTTT	CSASSDRGGQPQHF
TRBV29-1	-	many	TRBJ2-7	TGCAGCGCGGGGGTACACCCCTACGAGCAGTACTTC	CSAGVHPYEQYF